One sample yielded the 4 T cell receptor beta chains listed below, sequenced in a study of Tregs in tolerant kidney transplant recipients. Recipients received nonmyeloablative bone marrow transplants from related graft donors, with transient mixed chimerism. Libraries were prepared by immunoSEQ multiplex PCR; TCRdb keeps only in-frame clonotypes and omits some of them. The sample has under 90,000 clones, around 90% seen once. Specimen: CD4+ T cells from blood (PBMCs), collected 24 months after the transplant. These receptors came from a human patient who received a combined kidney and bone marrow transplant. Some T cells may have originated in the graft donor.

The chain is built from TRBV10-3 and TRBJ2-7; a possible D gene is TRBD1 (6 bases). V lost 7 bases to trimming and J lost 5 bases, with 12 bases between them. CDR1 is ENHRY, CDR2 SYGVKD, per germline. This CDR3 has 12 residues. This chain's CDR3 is CAITAGEHEQYF. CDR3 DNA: TGTGCCATCACGGCAGGGGAACACGAGCAGTACTTC.

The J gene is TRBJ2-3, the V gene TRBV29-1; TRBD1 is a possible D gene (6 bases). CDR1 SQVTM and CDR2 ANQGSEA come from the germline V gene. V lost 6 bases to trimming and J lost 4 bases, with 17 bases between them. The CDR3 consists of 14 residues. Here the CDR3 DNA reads TGCAGCGTATCAAGGGGGAGCGCGGCAGATACGCAGTATTTT. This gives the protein CSVSRGSAADTQYF.

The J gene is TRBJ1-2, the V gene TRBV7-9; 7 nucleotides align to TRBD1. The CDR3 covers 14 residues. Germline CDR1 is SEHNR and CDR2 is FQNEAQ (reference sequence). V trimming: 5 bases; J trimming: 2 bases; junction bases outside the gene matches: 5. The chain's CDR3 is CASSHWDSNYGYTF. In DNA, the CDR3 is TGTGCCAGCAGCCATTGGGACAGCAACTATGGCTACACCTTC.

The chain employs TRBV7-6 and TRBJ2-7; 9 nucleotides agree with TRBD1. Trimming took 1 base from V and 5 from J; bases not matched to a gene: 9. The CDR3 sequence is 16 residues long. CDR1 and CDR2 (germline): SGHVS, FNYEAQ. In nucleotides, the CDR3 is TGTGCCAGCAGCTTAGTATTTAGACAGGGGGTCAACGAGCAGTACTTC. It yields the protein CASSLVFRQGVNEQYF.